This T cell receptor (beta chain) is from a study of neoadjuvant anti-PD-1 for oral cavity cancer. As for the study in general: Nivolumab at 3 mg/kg was mostly given biweekly, three to four doses, pre-surgery. Non-progressing patients received a fourth nivolumab dose near day 43, then surgery on days 50-56.

Stage II-IVA oral cavity squamous cell carcinoma was new and untreated by systemic or radiation therapy. Data came from immunoSEQ multiplex PCR; TCRdb stores just in-frame clones and leaves some out. The data contain 16,000 or so clones, around two thirds of them singletons. The CDR3 loop spans 14 amino acids. Germline V lookup: CDR1 MNHEY, CDR2 SVGAGI. V shed 6 bases, J shed 6 bases, and the junction held 8 bases outside the gene matches. V gene TRBV6-5 combines with J gene TRBJ1-5, with 7 bases aligning to TRBD1. This clonotype was sampled from a person aged 35 to 85 with oral cavity squamous cell carcinoma. The sequenced sample was PBMCs, obtained before nivolumab (anti-PD-1) treatment. CDR3 sequence reads: CASSDRAKGQPQHF. CDR3 nucleotides: TGTGCCAGCAGCGACAGGGCAAAGGGTCAGCCCCAGCATTTT.